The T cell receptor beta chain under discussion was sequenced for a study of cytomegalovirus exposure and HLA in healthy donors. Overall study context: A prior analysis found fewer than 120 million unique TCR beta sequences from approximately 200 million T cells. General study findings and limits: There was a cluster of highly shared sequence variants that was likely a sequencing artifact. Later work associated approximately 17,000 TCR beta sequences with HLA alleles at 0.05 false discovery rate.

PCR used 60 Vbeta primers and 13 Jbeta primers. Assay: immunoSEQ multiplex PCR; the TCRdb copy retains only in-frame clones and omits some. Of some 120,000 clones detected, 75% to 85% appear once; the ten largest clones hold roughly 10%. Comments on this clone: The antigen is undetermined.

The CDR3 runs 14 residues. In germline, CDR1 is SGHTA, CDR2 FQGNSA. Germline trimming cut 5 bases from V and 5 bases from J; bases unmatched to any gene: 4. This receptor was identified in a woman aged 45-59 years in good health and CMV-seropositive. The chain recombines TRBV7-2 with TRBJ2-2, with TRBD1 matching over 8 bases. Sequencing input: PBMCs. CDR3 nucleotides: TGTGCCAGCAGCCTACGGACAGGGACCGGGGAGCTGTTTTTT. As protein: CASSLRTGTGELFF.